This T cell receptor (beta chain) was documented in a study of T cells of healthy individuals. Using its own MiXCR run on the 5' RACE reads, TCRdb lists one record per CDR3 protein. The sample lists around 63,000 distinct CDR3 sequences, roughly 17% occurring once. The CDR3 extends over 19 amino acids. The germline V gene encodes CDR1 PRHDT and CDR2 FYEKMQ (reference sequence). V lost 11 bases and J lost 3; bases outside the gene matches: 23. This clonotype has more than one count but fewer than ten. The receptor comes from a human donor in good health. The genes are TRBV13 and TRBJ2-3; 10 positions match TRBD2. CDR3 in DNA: TGTGCCCGAGTCGATTTGATTAGCGGGGGGAGTATCATAACAGATACGCAGTATTTT. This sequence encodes CARVDLISGGSIITDTQYF.